The text below deals with one T cell receptor beta chain. The antigen is unknown. This CDR3 comprises 14 residues. Losses at the gene ends were 8 bases for V and 4 bases for J; bases not matched to a gene: 8. CDR1 and CDR2 from the germline V gene are ENHRY and SYGVKD. These data belong to a study of blood T cells in healthy people across ages. Study-level background: Capturing about one barcoded beta molecule per two T cells was achieved by template switching. Study-level points and caveats: Per million T cells, TCR beta diversity dropped roughly linearly as age increased. Aged donors had fewer naive CD4+ cells and lower diversity than long-lived donors. Bulk PBMC profiling left naive and antigen-experienced comparisons inconclusive.

With a J-beta primer mix and a sample-barcoded 5' primer, a second PCR ran about 7 to 12 cycles. A single record per CDR3 protein comes from TCRdb applying MiXCR to the 5' RACE reads. Of 650,000 to 800,000 distinct CDR3 sequences in the sample, under 55% were seen once. This TCR was recovered from a man aged 60 to 69 in good health. Sequencing used blood. The gene calls are TRBV10-3 and TRBJ1-2, with 9 nucleotides matching TRBD1. The DNA of the CDR3 is TGTGCCATCTGGGCCGGGACAGGGAGCTATGGCTACACCTTC. It yields the protein CAIWAGTGSYGYTF.